The 28 T cell receptor beta chains given below trace back to one sample, sequenced in a study of control samples from healthy donors and cancer patients. Sequencing was performed with immunoSEQ multiplex PCR; in TCRdb, only in-frame clones are kept and a portion is missing. The table has approximately 94,000 clones, 90% to 95% seen once. Specimen: blood. The source of these receptors is a woman in her twenties or thirties in good health.

The V and J genes are TRBV30 and TRBJ2-7; perhaps TRBD1 as D (6 bases). The V and J ends lost 4 bases and 2 bases respectively, with 15 bases between them. The V gene's germline CDR1 is GTSNPN and CDR2 SVGIG (reference sequence). The CDR3 length is 14 residues. This CDR3 is CAWNRDGLAYEQYF. CDR3 nucleotide sequence: TGTGCCTGGAACAGGGACGGATTAGCCTACGAGCAGTACTTC.

The chain recombines TRBV7-6 with TRBJ1-1, with a weak D call TRBD1 (5 bases). Trimming left V 8 bases short and J 2 bases short, with 12 bases between. The CDR3 has 13 residues. Germline V CDR1 and CDR2: SGHVS, FNYEAQ. The CDR3, as DNA: TGTGCCAGCCGTCGGGGGATTAACACTGAAGCTTTCTTT. Translation: CASRRGINTEAFF.

This chain joins TRBV20-1 and TRBJ2-7; 7 positions agree with TRBD2. Germline lookup yields CDR1 DFQATT and CDR2 SNEGSKA (reference sequence). The J segment lost 6 bases and the V segment lost 3 bases, leaving 11 bases of the junction unmatched. The CDR3 spans 14 residues. The CDR3 nucleotides are TGCAGTGCTAGTCCTAGCGGAAACTACTGCGAGCAGTACTTC. Translated: CSASPSGNYCEQYF.

The rearrangement uses TRBV5-1 and TRBJ2-2; 11 bases fit TRBD2. The CDR3 contains 16 residues. Trimming removed 4 bases from V and 4 bases from J; junction bases left unmatched: 6. Germline V gene lookup returns CDR1 SGHRS and CDR2 YFSETQ. The DNA of the CDR3 is TGCGCCAGCAGCCAGACTAGCGGGATAGGCACCGGGGAGCTGTTTTTT. Translated: CASSQTSGIGTGELFF.

This chain joins TRBV6-5 and TRBJ1-6; D remains ambiguous. The CDR3 contains 14 residues. The V gene lost 6 bases and the J gene lost 4 bases, with 10 bases spanning the gap. Germline lookup yields CDR1 MNHEY and CDR2 SVGAGI. The CDR3 bases are TGTGCCAGCAGAAACGACATTTATAATTCACCCCTCCACTTT. As protein: CASRNDIYNSPLHF.

This clone was seen a single time. The chain carries TRBV5-1 and TRBJ2-2, with D possibly TRBD1 on 6 matching bases. The germline CDR1 and CDR2 sequences are SGHRS and YFSETQ. The length of the CDR3 is 15 residues. Trimming shortened V by 3 bases and J by 4 bases, and 13 bases separated the two germline ends. The CDR3 here is CASSSVTTGTGELFF. The CDR3 DNA reads TGCGCCAGCAGCTCAGTTACGACAGGCACCGGGGAGCTGTTTTTT.

The rearrangement uses TRBV24-1 and TRBJ2-2, with D unclear. With 3 bases removed from V and 1 base from J, the gap between germline ends came to 17 bases. The CDR3 runs to 18 residues. The V gene's germline CDR1 is KGHDR and CDR2 SFDVKD. In nucleotides, the CDR3 is TGTGCCACCAGTGATAACCCAATCAAGGATCAGAACACCGGGGAGCTGTTTTTT. It translates to CATSDNPIKDQNTGELFF.

This chain links TRBV30 with TRBJ1-1; 10 bases match TRBD1. The trim removed 8 bases at V and 0 bases at J, leaving 12 bases unmatched. CDR1 and CDR2 (germline): GTSNPN, SVGIG (reference sequence). The CDR3 loop spans 16 amino acids. Written as DNA, the CDR3 is TGTGCCGTAAGCCCGGGACAGGGGTTATTGAACACTGAAGCTTTCTTT. Translating gives CAVSPGQGLLNTEAFF.

By frequency in the sample, this clone is medium-sized. The chain links TRBV4-2 to TRBJ2-1, with D tentatively TRBD2 (6 bases). This CDR3 has 16 amino acids. V lost 3 bases to trimming and J lost 0 bases, with 12 bases between them. In germline, CDR1 is LGHNA, CDR2 YNFKEQ. The CDR3 DNA sequence: TGTGCCAGCAGCCAGTTGCGGGGCCTCTCCTACAATGAGCAGTTCTTC. Translated, it gives CASSQLRGLSYNEQFF.

The genes are TRBV6-2 or TRBV6-3 and TRBJ2-7; perhaps TRBD2 as D (5 bases). The CDR3 is 13 residues long. CDR1 and CDR2 from the germline V gene are MNHEY and SVGEGT. The V end lost 2 bases, the J end lost 4 bases, and 9 bases lay between the germline ends. The CDR3 DNA sequence: TGTGCCAGCAGTTACGGTACTAGATACGAGCAGTACTTC. This codes for CASSYGTRYEQYF.

This sequence joins TRBV3-1 (or the pseudogene TRBV3-2) and TRBJ2-5; maybe TRBD1 (6 bases). This CDR3 comprises 14 residues. V was pared by 4 bases and J by 2 bases, with 11 bases between. Germline V gene lookup returns CDR1 LGHDT and CDR2 YNNKEL (reference sequence). CDR3 loop: CASSLQGAQETQYF. CDR3 sequence (DNA): TGTGCCAGCAGCCTACAGGGAGCTCAAGAGACCCAGTACTTC.

The table lists this clone with a count of one. CDR3 amino acids: CAALGQGAVYGYTF. The CDR3 bases are TGTGCCGCCTTGGGACAGGGGGCTGTCTATGGCTACACCTTC. This chain links TRBV10-3 with TRBJ1-2; 12 bases are shared with TRBD1. Germline assignment: CDR1 ENHRY and CDR2 SYGVKD. CDR3 length: 14 amino acids. J was trimmed by 4 bases and V by 11 bases; bases with no gene match: 8.

In this sample, this clone turned up once. The rearrangement uses TRBV25-1 and TRBJ2-1, with TRBD2 matching over 8 bases. Trimming removed 2 bases from V and 6 bases from J; junction bases left unmatched: 6. CDR1 is MGHDK, CDR2 SYGVNS, per germline. The CDR3 length is 15 residues. CDR3 bases: TGTGCCAGCAGTGAACGCGGGGGGTTGACCAATGAGCAGTTCTTC. Translated, it gives CASSERGGLTNEQFF.

The CDR3 sequence: CASSRTLGETQYF. CDR3 bases: TGTGCCAGCAGCCGGACCCTAGGGGAGACCCAGTACTTC. This chain joins TRBV6-5 and TRBJ2-5, with unresolved D. Germline CDR1 is MNHEY and CDR2 is SVGAGI. V was trimmed by 6 bases and J by 5 bases, leaving 13 bases between them. The CDR3 has 13 amino acids.

The genes are TRBV9 and TRBJ1-1; D is ambiguous. CDR3 length equals 14 residues. Trimming shortened V by 0 bases and J by 4 bases, and 10 bases separated the two germline ends. In germline, CDR1 is SGDLS, CDR2 YYNGEE. CDR3 protein: CASSVGTATTEAFF. CDR3 in DNA: TGTGCCAGCAGCGTAGGGACCGCTACCACTGAAGCTTTCTTT.

This clone was picked up one time. The chain combines TRBV5-4 with TRBJ2-5; TRBD1 or TRBD2 may be the D gene (5 bases each). The germline CDR1 and CDR2 sequences are SGHNT and YYREEE (reference sequence). Trimming shortened V by 4 bases and J by 5 bases, and 18 bases separated the two germline ends. The CDR3 is 15 amino acids. CDR3 DNA: TGTGCCAGCAGCGAGGGACCCGGGAAGGGGGAGACCCAGTACTTC. Protein sequence: CASSEGPGKGETQYF. Full variable domain (missing parts from reference TRBV5-4 and TRBJ2-5): ETGVTQSPTHLIKTRGQQVTLRCSSQSGHNTVSWYQQALGQGPQFIFQYYREEENGRGNFPPRFSGLQFPNYSSELNVNALELDDSALYLCASSEGPGKGETQYFGPGTRLLVL.

This sequence joins TRBV18 and TRBJ1-2, with a tentative D call TRBD1 (6 bases). Germline V gene lookup returns CDR1 KGHSH and CDR2 LQKENI. V was pared by 3 bases and J by 0 bases, with 17 bases between. The CDR3 length is 17 residues. CDR3 region: CASSPLEGGSPNYGYTF. The CDR3 DNA sequence: TGTGCCAGCTCACCCCTCGAGGGGGGGTCCCCTAACTATGGCTACACCTTC.

This clone was detected once. This chain connects TRBV6-5 to TRBJ2-7; 10 nucleotides match TRBD1. The CDR3 loop spans 15 amino acids. Per the germline V gene, CDR1 is MNHEY and CDR2 is SVGAGI. The V segment lost 7 bases and the J segment 4 bases; nucleotides outside the gene matches: 10. Written as DNA, the CDR3 is TGTGCCAGCACAAACGACCGGGACAGGGGTTACGAGCAGTACTTC. Translated: CASTNDRDRGYEQYF.

The chain couples TRBV6-5 to TRBJ2-7; TRBD1 might be the D (5 bases). Per the germline V gene, CDR1 is MNHEY and CDR2 is SVGAGI. This CDR3 is 11 amino acids long. Trimming removed 6 bases at V and 6 bases at J, with 9 bases between. The CDR3 spells CASSQGGEQYF. In nucleotides, the CDR3 is TGTGCCAGCAGCCAGGGTGGCGAGCAGTACTTC.

The chain carries TRBV27 and TRBJ1-2; no reliable D call. Looked up from germline, CDR1 is MNHEY and CDR2 is SMNVEV (reference sequence). Trimming took off 3 bases at V and 8 bases at J, with 19 bases between the two ends. The CDR3 covers 15 residues. The DNA for the CDR3 is TGTGCCAGCAGTTTTTCCCGACATTCGGCCGGGGGCTACACCTTC. Its translation is CASSFSRHSAGGYTF.

The genes are TRBV7-9 and TRBJ2-7, with 8 nucleotides matching TRBD1. Unmatched junction bases numbered 5, after V lost 2 bases and J lost 5 bases. The CDR3 has 14 amino acids. Germline lookup yields CDR1 SEHNR and CDR2 FQNEAQ (reference sequence). In DNA, the CDR3 is TGTGCCAGCAGCTTACAGGGGGCTGGCAACGAGCAGTACTTC. This encodes CASSLQGAGNEQYF.

The chain combines TRBV23-1 with TRBJ1-5; the match to TRBD1 covers 8 bases. TRBV23-1 qualifies as an ORF whose function is uncertain. The CDR3 covers 16 residues. Germline trimming cut 3 bases from V and 4 bases from J; bases unmatched to any gene: 8. The CDR3, as DNA: TGCGCCAGCAGTCACTGTGACAGGGGAAGGAATCAGCCCCAGCATTTT. Amino acids: CASSHCDRGRNQPQHF.

Only a few counts were recorded for this clone. V usage is TRBV5-6 and J usage is TRBJ1-5; D may be TRBD1 (6 bases). V was trimmed by 3 bases and J by 0 bases, leaving 16 bases between them. Germline loops: CDR1 SGHDT, CDR2 YYEEEE. This CDR3 has 17 residues. This CDR3 is CASSSTGSVYSNQPQHF. CDR3 in DNA: TGTGCCAGCAGCTCAACAGGGTCAGTTTATAGCAATCAGCCCCAGCATTTT. Complete variable domain (other parts from reference TRBV5-6 and TRBJ1-5): DAGVTQSPTHLIKTRGQQVTLRCSPKSGHDTVSWYQQALGQGPQFIFQYYEEEERQRGNFPDRFSGHQFPNYSSELNVNALLLGDSALYLCASSSTGSVYSNQPQHFGDGTRLSIL.

The genes are TRBV7-9 and TRBJ2-5; possible D gene TRBD2, 5 bases. The CDR3 covers 12 residues. Between the trimmed V and J ends, which lost 7 bases and 5 bases, there was a span of 11 bases. Germline V gives CDR1 SEHNR, CDR2 FQNEAQ (reference sequence). The CDR3 sequence is CASTLTGETQYF. DNA for the CDR3: TGTGCCAGCACCCTCACGGGGGAGACCCAGTACTTC.

V and J are TRBV14 and TRBJ2-4, with 8 bases aligning to TRBD1. The V and J ends lost 4 bases and 6 bases, in that order; junction bases with no gene match: 11. The CDR3 covers 16 residues. Germline V gene data show CDR1 as SGHDN and CDR2 as FVKESK. In DNA form, the CDR3 reads TGTGCCAGCAGCCCCTCCCTCGGGACAGGACGAAACATTCAGTACTTC. Amino acid sequence: CASSPSLGTGRNIQYF.

J is TRBJ1-2 and V is TRBV7-2; D is undetermined. This CDR3 has 13 residues. V lost 5 bases and J 1 base, leaving 8 bases between the germline ends. Looked up from germline, CDR1 is SGHTA and CDR2 is FQGNSA. CDR3 coding DNA: TGTGCCAGCAGCCCGACCATTAACTATGGCTACACCTTC. Protein product: CASSPTINYGYTF.

J is TRBJ2-7 and V is TRBV6-2 or TRBV6-3; 9 bases fit TRBD1. V was clipped by 4 bases and J by 5 bases; unmatched bases: 15. Germline V gives CDR1 MNHEY, CDR2 SVGEGT. The CDR3 covers 17 residues. The CDR3 DNA sequence: TGTGCCAGCAGTTCTTTCTTGCTGACAGGGGGGCGGAACGAGCAGTACTTC. Protein sequence: CASSSFLLTGGRNEQYF.

V is TRBV19 and J is TRBJ2-1; 11 nucleotides match TRBD2. The CDR3 is made up of 14 amino acids. V lost 5 bases to trimming and J lost 8 bases; unmatched junction nucleotides: 5. Germline lookup yields CDR1 LNHDA and CDR2 SQIVND (reference sequence). The CDR3 DNA sequence: TGTGCCAGTAGTGTTAGCGGGGGGGAGTATGAGCAGTTCTTC. It encodes CASSVSGGEYEQFF.